This T cell receptor (beta chain) is from a study of T cell responses to AZD1222 COVID-19 vaccine. Produced via immunoSEQ multiplex PCR; TCRdb's table is partial and in-frame only. The sample contains 120,000 to 150,000 clones, approximately 90% of which appear only once. This clone was observed a handful of times. The trim removed 5 bases at V and 2 bases at J, leaving 12 bases unmatched. The CDR3 spans 18 residues. Germline-derived CDR1 and CDR2 are SGHRS and YFSETQ. This clonotype was sampled from an adult in good health. Sequences were derived from peripheral blood, sampled on day 0 of AZD1222 vaccination. The genes are TRBV5-1 and TRBJ2-3; 12 bases are a match to TRBD2. CDR3 amino acids: CASSPTGSSGGATDTQYF. CDR3 DNA sequence: TGCGCCAGCAGTCCCACTGGTTCTAGCGGGGGGGCCACAGATACGCAGTATTTT.